Shown below are 32 T cell receptor beta chains from a single sample sequenced in a study of OX40 agonist ivuxolimab in advanced cancers. Repertoires were generated with immunoSEQ multiplex PCR, while TCRdb's copy carries only in-frame clones and drops some. The top ten clones hold about 8% of a sample with tens of thousands of clones, under 85% of them seen once. Sequenced here: CD4+ or CD8+ T cells sorted from blood, sampled in a trial of the OX40 agonist ivuxolimab. Every receptor here comes from an adult with an advanced solid tumor such as melanoma, head and neck, liver or kidney cancer.

The CDR3 loop reads CASSQRGGRNNEQFF. The CDR3 DNA reads TGTGCCAGCAGCCAGCGGGGGGGCCGGAACAATGAGCAGTTCTTC. The V call is TRBV13, the J call TRBJ2-1; 10 bases line up with TRBD2. The CDR3 is 15 residues long. The V segment lost 5 bases and the J segment 5 bases; nucleotides outside the gene matches: 6. Germline CDR1 is PRHDT and CDR2 is FYEKMQ (reference sequence).

This chain uses TRBV7-9 with TRBJ1-1, with a weak D call TRBD1 (5 bases). The CDR3 runs to 14 residues. Trimming removed 6 bases from V and 2 bases from J, with 13 bases in between. Germline loops: CDR1 SEHNR, CDR2 FQNEAQ (reference sequence). CDR3 DNA: TGTGCCAGCAGTTACGTTCAGGGAAACACTGAAGCTTTCTTT. It codes for CASSYVQGNTEAFF. Full variable domain (outside the CDR3, taken from reference TRBV7-9 and TRBJ1-1): DTGVSQNPRHKITKRGQNVTFRCDPISEHNRLYWYRQTLGQGPEFLTYFQNEAQLEKSRLLSDRFSAERPKGSFSTLEIQRTEQGDSAMYLCASSYVQGNTEAFFGQGTRLTVV.

The V call is TRBV7-3, the J call TRBJ1-1; 7 positions match TRBD1. CDR3 size: 15 residues. The germline CDR1 and CDR2 sequences are SGHTA and FQGTGA. The J segment lost 1 base and the V segment lost 4 bases, leaving 6 bases of the junction unmatched. Written as DNA, the CDR3 is TGTGCCAGCAGCTCGACGGGACAGAAGAACACTGAAGCTTTCTTT. It codes for CASSSTGQKNTEAFF.

V gene TRBV7-8 combines with J gene TRBJ1-1; no reliable D call. The germline CDR1 and CDR2 sequences are SGHVS and FQNEAQ. The V end lost 6 bases, the J end lost 0 bases, and 20 bases lay between the germline ends. This CDR3 has 17 residues. This CDR3 reads CASRHKAGPEVNTEAFF. The CDR3 nucleotides read TGTGCCAGCAGACACAAAGCCGGGCCAGAGGTGAACACTGAAGCTTTCTTT.

The rearrangement links TRBV5-6 to TRBJ1-3; D is possibly TRBD1 (6 bases). Looked up from germline, CDR1 is SGHDT and CDR2 is YYEEEE. The CDR3 loop spans 16 amino acids. Between the trimmed V and J ends, which lost 3 bases and 6 bases, there was a span of 19 bases. The CDR3 bases are TGTGCCAGCAGCTACCCGGGGACAACAAGGGAAAACACCATATATTTT. Translated: CASSYPGTTRENTIYF.

The chain links TRBV19 to TRBJ1-4; D unclear. Germline CDR1 and CDR2: LNHDA and SQIVND (reference sequence). The CDR3 is 15 residues long. Trimming took 1 base from V and 4 from J, leaving 10 bases between them. Written as DNA, the CDR3 is TGTGCCAGTAGTATAGGGGCCAGTTTTAATGAAAAACTGTTTTTT. Protein: CASSIGASFNEKLFF. The complete variable domain, with remaining parts taken from reference TRBV19 and TRBJ1-4, reads DGGITQSPKYLFRKEGQNVTLSCEQNLNHDAMYWYRQDPGQGLRLIYYSQIVNDFQKGDIAEGYSVSREKKESFPLTVTSAQKNPTAFYLCASSIGASFNEKLFFGSGTQLSVL.

The chain combines TRBV10-1 with TRBJ1-1; the D gene is possibly TRBD1 (5 bases). The germline gives CDR1 WNHNN, CDR2 SYGVQD (reference sequence). The CDR3 sequence is 14 residues long. Trimming took off 8 bases at V and 3 bases at J, with 16 bases between the two ends. CDR3 DNA sequence: TGCGCCAGCGTAATGGGGGAACCGCACACTGAAGCTTTCTTT. Residues: CASVMGEPHTEAFF.

The rearrangement uses TRBV9 and TRBJ2-7; D not certain. Germline CDR1 and CDR2: SGDLS and YYNGEE. The CDR3 extends over 14 amino acids. Trimming removed 0 bases at V and 3 bases at J, with 10 bases between. The CDR3 loop is CASSVGGRNYEQYF. CDR3 in DNA: TGTGCCAGCAGCGTAGGCGGCAGGAACTACGAGCAGTACTTC.

This chain links TRBV5-1 with TRBJ1-2; D not resolved. This CDR3 spans 14 amino acids. Trimming removed 0 bases at V and 8 bases at J, with 14 bases between. The germline gives CDR1 SGHRS, CDR2 YFSETQ. This CDR3 is CASSLDAGNRGYTF. In nucleotides, the CDR3 is TGCGCCAGCAGCTTGGATGCGGGGAATCGGGGCTACACCTTC.

The CDR3 sequence: CASSLAGDNYGYTF. As DNA, the CDR3 is TGTGCCAGCAGCTTGGCCGGGGATAACTATGGCTACACCTTC. This chain connects TRBV5-8 to TRBJ1-2; no clear D. V was cut by 0 bases and J by 1 base, with 7 bases left in between. CDR1 is SGHTS, CDR2 YDEGEE, per germline. The CDR3 has 14 residues.

The chain links TRBV7-9 to TRBJ2-7; 8 positions agree with TRBD1. This CDR3 comprises 13 residues. J was trimmed by 7 bases and V by 5 bases; bases with no gene match: 7. CDR1 and CDR2 (germline): SEHNR, FQNEAQ (reference sequence). CDR3 DNA: TGTGCCAGCAGCCTTCGGACAGGGCAGGAGCAGTACTTC. It translates to CASSLRTGQEQYF.

V gene TRBV6-4 combines with J gene TRBJ2-4; tentative D call: TRBD2 (5 bases). The germline V gene encodes CDR1 MRHNA and CDR2 SNTAGT. V was pared by 3 bases and J by 5 bases, with 8 bases between. The CDR3 spans 13 residues. The CDR3 nucleotides are TGTGCCAGCAGTGAAACCGGGGAAAACATTCAGTACTTC. It specifies CASSETGENIQYF.

The chain is built from TRBV11-2 and TRBJ2-7; 7 bases match TRBD1. This CDR3 is 15 amino acids long. Germline CDR1 and CDR2: SGHAT and FQNNGV. V lost 4 bases to trimming and J lost 3 bases; unmatched junction nucleotides: 9. In nucleotides, the CDR3 is TGTGCCAGCAGCTATCCAGGGGGTCATCGCTACGAGCAGTACTTC. Its protein is CASSYPGGHRYEQYF.

V is TRBV7-8 and J is TRBJ1-5; D uncertain. CDR3 size: 16 residues. V lost 5 bases to trimming and J lost 0 bases, with 14 bases between them. Per the germline V gene, CDR1 is SGHVS and CDR2 is FQNEAQ. The chain's CDR3 is CASSPMLGSSNQPQHF. In DNA form, the CDR3 reads TGTGCCAGCAGCCCTATGTTGGGGAGTAGCAATCAGCCCCAGCATTTT. Using reference TRBV7-8 and TRBJ1-5 for the parts outside the CDR3, the full variable domain is GAGVSQSPRYKVAKRGQDVALRCDPISGHVSLFWYQQALGQGPEFLTYFQNEAQLDKSGLPSDRFFAERPEGSVSTLKIQRTQQEDSAVYLCASSPMLGSSNQPQHFGDGTRLSIL.

The chain combines TRBV5-5 with TRBJ1-1; TRBD1 agrees at 9 bases. V gave up 4 bases and J gave up 0 bases; unmatched junction bases: 13. The CDR3 totals 18 residues. Germline loops: CDR1 SGHKS, CDR2 YYEKEE (reference sequence). The CDR3 is CASSPLGTGTWMNTEAFF. The CDR3 nucleotides read TGTGCCAGCAGCCCCCTCGGGACAGGGACGTGGATGAACACTGAAGCTTTCTTT.

The chain has TRBV19 and TRBJ1-2; unclear D gene. CDR1 is LNHDA, CDR2 SQIVND, per germline (reference sequence). The CDR3 is 12 amino acids. Trimming stripped 1 base from V and 9 bases from J, with 9 bases between. The CDR3 sequence: CASSIGTRSYTF. In nucleotides, the CDR3 is TGTGCCAGTAGTATAGGGACCAGGAGCTACACCTTC.

This clone is termed large. The gene calls are TRBV6-5 and TRBJ2-7; 7 nucleotides agree with TRBD1. Germline V gene sequence: CDR1 MNHEY, CDR2 SVGAGI. CDR3 size: 14 residues. The trim removed 0 bases at V and 7 bases at J, leaving 6 bases unmatched. The CDR3 loop is CASSYSSPTGEQYF. DNA of the CDR3: TGTGCCAGCAGTTACTCGAGCCCGACAGGGGAGCAGTACTTC.

This sequence joins TRBV10-3 and TRBJ1-1; D remains ambiguous. V lost 3 bases, J lost 6 bases, and 8 bases lay in between. The V gene's germline CDR1 is ENHRY and CDR2 SYGVKD. The CDR3 loop spans 12 amino acids. CDR3 sequence (DNA): TGTGCCATCAGTGAAGGGAAAGCTGAAGCTTTCTTT. Its translation: CAISEGKAEAFF.

This clone was detected once. The chain couples TRBV7-9 to TRBJ2-7; possible D gene TRBD1, 6 bases. V lost 5 bases to trimming and J lost 4 bases, with 21 bases between them. The germline gives CDR1 SEHNR, CDR2 FQNEAQ (reference sequence). The CDR3 runs 16 residues. CDR3 sequence (DNA): TGTGCCAGCAGCAAAATCCCCCGACAGGAGATGTACGAGCAGTACTTC. It specifies CASSKIPRQEMYEQYF.

The rearrangement links TRBV9 to TRBJ2-2, with D perhaps given as TRBD1 or TRBD2 (6 bases each). The CDR3 runs 16 residues. Trimming left V 3 bases short and J 6 bases short, with 18 bases between. Germline-derived CDR1 and CDR2 are SGDLS and YYNGEE. The CDR3 DNA reads as TGTGCCAGCAGCGACGGGGGTACAGGGAATTCCGGGGAGCTGTTTTTT. This codes for CASSDGGTGNSGELFF.

This clone has just a few counts. V is TRBV27 and J is TRBJ1-2, with unresolved D. The germline V and J ends were trimmed by 4 bases and 0 bases, with 9 bases remaining between them. The CDR3 totals 14 residues. Germline loops: CDR1 MNHEY, CDR2 SMNVEV (reference sequence). CDR3 protein: CASSSNSANYGYTF. The CDR3 coding sequence is TGTGCCAGCAGTTCAAACAGCGCTAACTATGGCTACACCTTC.

CDR3 loop: CASQLRGGQGNTEAFF. The CDR3 nucleotides read TGTGCCAGCCAGTTACGTGGTGGACAGGGGAACACTGAAGCTTTCTTT. V is TRBV6-6 and J is TRBJ1-1; 8 positions match TRBD1. Trimming cost V 8 bases and J 1 base; bases outside gene matches: 12. Germline values: CDR1 MNHNY, CDR2 SVGAGI (reference sequence). CDR3 length: 16 amino acids.

This clone showed up just a few times. The CDR3 DNA reads TGTGCCACCAGCAGAGTAAGGAGGGGAGGGAACACTGAAGCTTTCTTT. Translated: CATSRVRRGGNTEAFF. The V gene is TRBV15, the J gene TRBJ1-1, with D possibly matching TRBD1 (5 bases). Germline lookup yields CDR1 LNHNV and CDR2 YYDKDF (reference sequence). V was clipped by 1 base and J by 1 base, with 13 bases between them. This CDR3 is 16 amino acids long. Filled out from reference TRBV15 and TRBJ1-1, the complete variable domain reads DAMVIQNPRYQVTQFGKPVTLSCSQTLNHNVMYWYQQKSSQAPKLLFHYYDKDFNNEADTPDNFQSRRPNTSFCFLDIRSPGLGDTAMYLCATSRVRRGGNTEAFFGQGTRLTVV.

The rearrangement uses TRBV6-6 and TRBJ1-5; D is undetermined. This CDR3 is built from 15 residues. V lost 4 bases and J 0 bases, leaving 10 bases between the germline ends. The germline V gene has CDR1 MNHNY and CDR2 SVGAGI (reference sequence). For the CDR3, the DNA is TGTGCCAGCAGTTCTATGACGGTTAGCAATCAGCCCCAGCATTTT. It yields the protein CASSSMTVSNQPQHF.

The V call is TRBV5-4, the J call TRBJ2-5; TRBD1 is a possible D gene (6 bases). CDR3 length: 15 residues. V lost 6 bases, J lost 4 bases, and 19 bases lay in between. Germline CDR1 is SGHNT and CDR2 is YYREEE (reference sequence). CDR3 DNA sequence: TGTGCCAGCACCCTGAACAGGGAAATTGTAGAGACCCAGTACTTC. Its protein product is CASTLNREIVETQYF. The variable domain in full, with the rest retrieved from reference TRBV5-4 and TRBJ2-5, is ETGVTQSPTHLIKTRGQQVTLRCSSQSGHNTVSWYQQALGQGPQFIFQYYREEENGRGNFPPRFSGLQFPNYSSELNVNALELDDSALYLCASTLNREIVETQYFGPGTRLLVL.

The chain is built from TRBV7-2 and TRBJ2-1, with D unresolved. V lost 1 base and J lost 0, with 13 bases in between. The CDR3 covers 17 residues. The germline gives CDR1 SGHTA, CDR2 FQGNSA. The CDR3 reads CASSLDRVINSYNEQFF. Here the CDR3 DNA reads TGTGCCAGCAGCTTAGATCGAGTGATAAACTCCTACAATGAGCAGTTCTTC. Using reference TRBV7-2 and TRBJ2-1 for the parts outside the CDR3, the full variable domain is GAGVSQSPSNKVTEKGKDVELRCDPISGHTALYWYRQSLGQGLEFLIYFQGNSAPDKSGLPSDRFSAERTGGSVSTLTIQRTQQEDSAVYLCASSLDRVINSYNEQFFGPGTRLTVL.

The chain employs TRBV11-1 and TRBJ2-1, with 7 bases fitting TRBD1. The CDR3 is 17 residues long. The junction had 10 bases not matched to a gene; V was cut back by 2 bases and J by 3 bases. Germline CDR1 reads SGHAT; CDR2 reads FQDESV (reference sequence). CDR3 sequence: CASSLLLTGAVYNEQFF. DNA for the CDR3: TGTGCCAGCAGCTTACTCCTTACAGGGGCAGTCTACAATGAGCAGTTCTTC.

The V and J genes are TRBV15 and TRBJ1-4; 10 positions match TRBD1. J gave up 5 bases and V 4 bases, and 4 bases lay outside the gene matches. Germline V gene lookup returns CDR1 LNHNV and CDR2 YYDKDF (reference sequence). There are 15 residues in the CDR3. The CDR3 DNA is TGTGCCACCAGCATCGGACAGGGGGAAAATGAAAAACTGTTTTTT. Its translation is CATSIGQGENEKLFF.

This chain connects TRBV7-9 to TRBJ2-4; 8 positions agree with TRBD1. V lost 6 bases, J lost 2 bases, and 12 bases stayed unmatched. Germline V gene data show CDR1 as SEHNR and CDR2 as FQNEAQ (reference sequence). The CDR3 consists of 17 residues. In nucleotides, the CDR3 is TGTGCCAGCAGTTCCCGGGAGCAGGGGGCCACCAAAAACATTCAGTACTTC. Protein product: CASSSREQGATKNIQYF.

This clone was seen a single time. CDR3 bases: TGTGCCATCAGTGTCTGGGTCCAGGGAGGTTTGCGAGGCTACACCTTC. Residues: CAISVWVQGGLRGYTF. The chain uses TRBV10-3 and TRBJ1-2; tentative D call: TRBD1 (5 bases). The CDR3 extends over 16 amino acids. Looked up from germline, CDR1 is ENHRY and CDR2 is SYGVKD. V gave up 4 bases and J gave up 8 bases, with 23 bases separating them.

The rearrangement links TRBV5-4 to TRBJ2-7; tentatively, D is TRBD2 (6 bases). The V gene lost 1 base and the J gene lost 0 bases, with 8 bases spanning the gap. The CDR3 totals 14 residues. Germline V gene sequence: CDR1 SGHNT, CDR2 YYREEE (reference sequence). CDR3 region: CASSLTGSSYEQYF. In nucleotides, the CDR3 is TGTGCCAGCAGCTTGACCGGGAGCTCCTACGAGCAGTACTTC.

The chain uses TRBV4-3 and TRBJ1-1, with a tentative D call TRBD1 (5 bases). Trimming shortened V by 1 base and J by 0 bases, and 12 bases separated the two germline ends. This CDR3 is built from 16 residues. Germline lookup yields CDR1 LGHNA and CDR2 YSLEER. This CDR3 reads CASSQGRAAMNTEAFF. Here the CDR3 DNA reads TGCGCCAGCAGCCAAGGCAGGGCCGCTATGAACACTGAAGCTTTCTTT.